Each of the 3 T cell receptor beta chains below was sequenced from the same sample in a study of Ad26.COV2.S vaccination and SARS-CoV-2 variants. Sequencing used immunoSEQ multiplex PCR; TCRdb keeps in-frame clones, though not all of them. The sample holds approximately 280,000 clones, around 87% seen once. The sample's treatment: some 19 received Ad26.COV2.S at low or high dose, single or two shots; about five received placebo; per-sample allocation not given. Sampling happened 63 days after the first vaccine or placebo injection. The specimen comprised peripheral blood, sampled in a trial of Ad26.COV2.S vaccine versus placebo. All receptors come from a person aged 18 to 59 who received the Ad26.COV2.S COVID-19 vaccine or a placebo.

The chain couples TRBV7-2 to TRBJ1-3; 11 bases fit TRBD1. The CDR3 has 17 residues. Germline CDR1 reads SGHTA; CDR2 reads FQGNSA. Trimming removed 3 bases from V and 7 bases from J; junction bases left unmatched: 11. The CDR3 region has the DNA TGTGCCAGCAGCTTTGCACCGGGACAGGGGGTCGGGAACACCATATATTTT. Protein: CASSFAPGQGVGNTIYF.

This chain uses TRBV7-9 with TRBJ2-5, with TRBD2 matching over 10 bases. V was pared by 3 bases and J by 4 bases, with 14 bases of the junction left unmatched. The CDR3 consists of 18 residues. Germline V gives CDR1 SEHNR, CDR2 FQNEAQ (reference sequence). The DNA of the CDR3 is TGTGCCAGCAGCTTCCCTTTGAGGCTAGCGGGAGTTGTAGAGACCCAGTACTTC. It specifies CASSFPLRLAGVVETQYF.

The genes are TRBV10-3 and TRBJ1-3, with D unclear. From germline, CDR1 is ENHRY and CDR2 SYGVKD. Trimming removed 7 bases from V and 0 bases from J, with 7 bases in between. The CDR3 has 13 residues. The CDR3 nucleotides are TGTGCCATCAAAGGGAGCTCTGGAAACACCATATATTTT. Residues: CAIKGSSGNTIYF.